Sequencing of this TCR beta chain was carried out in a study of vaccination effects on CD4 cells after COVID-19. The overall study: Samples came 142 and 148 days after COVID-19 diagnosis, before vaccination.

Turning to this clone: Its antigen remains unidentified.

Viral peptide pool expansion of antigen-specific CD4+ T cells preceded sequencing in the ViraFEST assay. Following culture for ten to eleven days, CD4+ T cells were isolated. Between March and December 2020, the person had a SARS-CoV-2 infection that PCR confirmed. CDR3 length equals 13 residues. CDR1 and CDR2 (germline): SGHTA, FQGNSA. Trimming cost V 4 bases and J 6 bases; bases outside gene matches: 3. The protocol was immunoSEQ multiplex PCR, while the TCRdb copy is restricted to in-frame clones and leaves out a portion. The repertoire consists of some 40,000 clones, with roughly 73% occurring once and the leading ten covering about 35%. General study findings and limits: Convalescent patients numbered few in the study; early post-infection timepoints were missing entirely. In convalescents, post-vaccine spike-reactive clones were mainly new clones induced by vaccination. The study found marked clonal contraction of infection- and vaccine-induced clones late after vaccination.

This TCR came from a human donor who had a prior SARS-CoV-2 infection. The input for sequencing was CD4+ T cells from PBMCs cultured with a peptide pool, taken before COVID-19 vaccination. This rearrangement joins TRBV7-2 to TRBJ2-5, with TRBD1 identical over 9 bases. The CDR3 region has the DNA TGTGCCAGCAGCTCGGGACAGGGCCAGACCCAGTACTTC. As protein: CASSSGQGQTQYF.